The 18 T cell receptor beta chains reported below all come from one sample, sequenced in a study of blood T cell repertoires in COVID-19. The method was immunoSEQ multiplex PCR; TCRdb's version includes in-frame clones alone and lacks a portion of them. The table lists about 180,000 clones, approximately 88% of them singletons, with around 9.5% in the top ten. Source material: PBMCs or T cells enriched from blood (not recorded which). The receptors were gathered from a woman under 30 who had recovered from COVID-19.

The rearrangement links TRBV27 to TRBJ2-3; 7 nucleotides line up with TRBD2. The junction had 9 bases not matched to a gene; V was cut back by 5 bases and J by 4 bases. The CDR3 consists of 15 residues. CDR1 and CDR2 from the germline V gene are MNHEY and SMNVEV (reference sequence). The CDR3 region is CASSPSGTNPDTQYF. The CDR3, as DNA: TGTGCCAGCAGTCCCTCCGGGACTAATCCAGATACGCAGTATTTT.

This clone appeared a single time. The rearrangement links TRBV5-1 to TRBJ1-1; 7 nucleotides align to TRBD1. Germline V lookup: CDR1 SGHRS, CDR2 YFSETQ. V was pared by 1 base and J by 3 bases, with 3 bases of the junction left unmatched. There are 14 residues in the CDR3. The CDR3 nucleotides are TGCGCCAGCAGCTTGAGACAGGGAGACACTGAAGCTTTCTTT. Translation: CASSLRQGDTEAFF. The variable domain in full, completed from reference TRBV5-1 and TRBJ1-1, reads KAGVTQTPRYLIKTRGQQVTLSCSPISGHRSVSWYQQTPGQGLQFLFEYFSETQRNKGNFPGRFSGRQFSNSRSEMNVSTLELGDSALYLCASSLRQGDTEAFFGQGTRLTVV.

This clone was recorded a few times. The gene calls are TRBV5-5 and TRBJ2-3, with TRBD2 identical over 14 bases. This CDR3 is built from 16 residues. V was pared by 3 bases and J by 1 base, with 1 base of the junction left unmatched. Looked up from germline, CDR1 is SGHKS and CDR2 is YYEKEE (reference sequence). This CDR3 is CASSWGLAGGTDTQYF. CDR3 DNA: TGTGCCAGCAGCTGGGGACTAGCGGGGGGCACAGATACGCAGTATTTT.

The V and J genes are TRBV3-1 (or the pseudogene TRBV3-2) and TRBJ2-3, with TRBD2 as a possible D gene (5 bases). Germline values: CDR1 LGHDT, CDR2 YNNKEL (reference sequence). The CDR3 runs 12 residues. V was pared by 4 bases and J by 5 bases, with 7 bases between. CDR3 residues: CASSLGLDTQYF. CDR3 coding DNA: TGTGCCAGCAGCCTAGGACTAGATACGCAGTATTTT.

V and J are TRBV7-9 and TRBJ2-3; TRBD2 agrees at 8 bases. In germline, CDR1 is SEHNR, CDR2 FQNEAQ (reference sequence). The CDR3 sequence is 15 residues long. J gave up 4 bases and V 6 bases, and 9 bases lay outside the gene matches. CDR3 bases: TGTGCCAGCAGAAAGGGACTAGAAGGATCAGATACGCAGTATTTT. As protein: CASRKGLEGSDTQYF.

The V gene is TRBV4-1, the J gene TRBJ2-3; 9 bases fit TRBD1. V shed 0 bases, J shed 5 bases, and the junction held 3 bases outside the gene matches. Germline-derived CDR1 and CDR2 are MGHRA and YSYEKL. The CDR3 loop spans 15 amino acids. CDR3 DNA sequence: TGCGCCAGCAGCCAAGACACAGGGGGCATAGATACGCAGTATTTT. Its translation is CASSQDTGGIDTQYF.

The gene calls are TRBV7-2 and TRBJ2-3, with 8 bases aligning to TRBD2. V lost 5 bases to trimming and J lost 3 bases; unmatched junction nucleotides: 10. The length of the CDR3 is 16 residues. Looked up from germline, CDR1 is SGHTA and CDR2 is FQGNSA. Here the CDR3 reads CASSPLAGRGTDTQYF. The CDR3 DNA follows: TGTGCCAGCAGCCCCCTAGCGGGCCGCGGAACAGATACGCAGTATTTT.

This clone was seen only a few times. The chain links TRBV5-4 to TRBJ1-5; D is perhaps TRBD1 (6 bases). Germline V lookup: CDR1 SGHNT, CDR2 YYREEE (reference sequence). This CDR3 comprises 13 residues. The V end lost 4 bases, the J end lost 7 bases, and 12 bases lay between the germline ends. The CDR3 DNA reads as TGTGCCAGCAGCCCAGGGGTAGACCAGCCCCAGCATTTT. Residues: CASSPGVDQPQHF.

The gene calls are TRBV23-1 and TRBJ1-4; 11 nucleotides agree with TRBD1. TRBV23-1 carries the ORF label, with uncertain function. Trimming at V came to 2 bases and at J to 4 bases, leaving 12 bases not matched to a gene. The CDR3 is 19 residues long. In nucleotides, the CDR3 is TGCGCCAGCAGTCAACCCGGACAGGGGGCTTGGCTTGGTAATGAAAAACTGTTTTTT. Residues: CASSQPGQGAWLGNEKLFF.

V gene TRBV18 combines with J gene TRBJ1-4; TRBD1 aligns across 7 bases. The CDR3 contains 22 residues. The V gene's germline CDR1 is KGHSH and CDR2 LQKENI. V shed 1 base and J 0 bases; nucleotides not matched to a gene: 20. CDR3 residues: CASSPLFSETGRHGATNEKLFF. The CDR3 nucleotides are TGTGCCAGCTCACCACTTTTTTCCGAGACAGGGAGGCATGGAGCAACTAATGAAAAACTGTTTTTT.

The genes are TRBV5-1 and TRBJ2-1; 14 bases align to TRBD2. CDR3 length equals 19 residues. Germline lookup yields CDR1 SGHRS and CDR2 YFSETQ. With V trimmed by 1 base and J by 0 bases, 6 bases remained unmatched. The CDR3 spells CASSLRLAGGPISYNEQFF. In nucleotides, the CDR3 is TGCGCCAGCAGCTTGCGACTAGCGGGAGGGCCCATCTCCTACAATGAGCAGTTCTTC. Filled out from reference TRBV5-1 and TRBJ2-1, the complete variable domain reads KAGVTQTPRYLIKTRGQQVTLSCSPISGHRSVSWYQQTPGQGLQFLFEYFSETQRNKGNFPGRFSGRQFSNSRSEMNVSTLELGDSALYLCASSLRLAGGPISYNEQFFGPGTRLTVL.

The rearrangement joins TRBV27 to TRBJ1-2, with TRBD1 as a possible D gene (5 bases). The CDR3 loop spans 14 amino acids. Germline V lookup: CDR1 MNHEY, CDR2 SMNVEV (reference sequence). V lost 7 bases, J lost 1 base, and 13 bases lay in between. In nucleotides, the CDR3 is TGTGCCAGCAAGCGGGGCTGGGGTAACTATGGCTACACCTTC. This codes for CASKRGWGNYGYTF.

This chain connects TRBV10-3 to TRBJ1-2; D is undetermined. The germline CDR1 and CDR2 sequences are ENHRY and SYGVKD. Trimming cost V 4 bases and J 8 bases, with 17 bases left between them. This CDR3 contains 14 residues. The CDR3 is CAISVPDSHRGYTF. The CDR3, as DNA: TGTGCCATCAGTGTGCCCGATTCGCACCGGGGCTACACCTTC.

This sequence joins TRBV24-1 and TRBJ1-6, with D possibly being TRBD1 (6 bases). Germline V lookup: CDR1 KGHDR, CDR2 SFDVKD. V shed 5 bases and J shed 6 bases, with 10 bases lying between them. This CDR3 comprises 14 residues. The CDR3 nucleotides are TGTGCCACCAGTGCAGGGGCTCGTAATTCACCCCTCCACTTT. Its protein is CATSAGARNSPLHF.

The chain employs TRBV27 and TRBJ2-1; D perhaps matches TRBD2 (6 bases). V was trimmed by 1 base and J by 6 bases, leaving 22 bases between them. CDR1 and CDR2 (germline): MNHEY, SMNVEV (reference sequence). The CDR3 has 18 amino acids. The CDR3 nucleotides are TGTGCCAGCAGTTTATTCCCCTTTACGGGAGTCGTCGGCAATGAGCAGTTCTTC. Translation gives CASSLFPFTGVVGNEQFF.

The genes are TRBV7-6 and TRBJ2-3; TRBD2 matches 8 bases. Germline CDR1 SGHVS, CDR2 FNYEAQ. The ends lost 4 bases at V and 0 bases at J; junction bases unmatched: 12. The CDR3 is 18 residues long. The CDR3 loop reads CASSSRLAGPHSTDTQYF. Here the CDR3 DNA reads TGTGCCAGCAGCTCACGATTAGCGGGGCCCCACAGCACAGATACGCAGTATTTT.

The CDR3 protein is CASRLGLATYNEQFF. The CDR3, as DNA: TGTGCCAGCAGACTAGGACTAGCGACCTACAATGAGCAGTTCTTC. The chain carries TRBV2 and TRBJ2-1; 9 bases are a match to TRBD2. Per germline, CDR1 SNHLY and CDR2 FYNNEI. With V trimmed by 6 bases and J by 2 bases, 5 bases remained unmatched. This CDR3 is built from 15 residues. The whole variable domain, remainder taken from reference TRBV2 and TRBJ2-1, is EPEVTQTPSHQVTQMGQEVILRCVPISNHLYFYWYRQILGQKVEFLVSFYNNEISEKSEIFDDQFSVERPDGSNFTLKIRSTKLEDSAMYFCASRLGLATYNEQFFGPGTRLTVL.

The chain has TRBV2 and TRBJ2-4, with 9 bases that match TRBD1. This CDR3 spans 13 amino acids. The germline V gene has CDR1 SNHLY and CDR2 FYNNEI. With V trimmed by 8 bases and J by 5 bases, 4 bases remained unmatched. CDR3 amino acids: CASGGQGQNIQYF. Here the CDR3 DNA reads TGTGCCAGCGGGGGACAGGGACAAAACATTCAGTACTTC.